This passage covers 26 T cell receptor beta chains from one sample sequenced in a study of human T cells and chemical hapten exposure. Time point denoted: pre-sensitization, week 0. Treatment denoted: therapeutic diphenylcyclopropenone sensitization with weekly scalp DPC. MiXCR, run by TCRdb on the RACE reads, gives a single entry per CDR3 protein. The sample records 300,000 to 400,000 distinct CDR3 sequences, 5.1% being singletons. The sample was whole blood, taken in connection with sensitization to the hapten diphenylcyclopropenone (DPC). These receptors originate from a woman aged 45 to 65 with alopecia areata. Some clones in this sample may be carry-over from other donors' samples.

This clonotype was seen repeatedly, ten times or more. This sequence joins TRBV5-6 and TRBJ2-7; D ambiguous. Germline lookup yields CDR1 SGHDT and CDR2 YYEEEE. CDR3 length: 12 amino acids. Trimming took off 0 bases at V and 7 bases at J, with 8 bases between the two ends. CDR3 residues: CASSLAVREQYF. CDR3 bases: TGTGCCAGCAGCTTGGCGGTAAGAGAGCAGTACTTC.

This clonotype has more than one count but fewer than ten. The CDR3 reads CAIWAKNIQYF. In nucleotides, the CDR3 is TGTGCCATCTGGGCCAAAAACATTCAGTACTTC. The chain couples TRBV21-1 to TRBJ2-4. TRBV21-1 is labeled a pseudogene. The CDR3 runs to 11 residues.

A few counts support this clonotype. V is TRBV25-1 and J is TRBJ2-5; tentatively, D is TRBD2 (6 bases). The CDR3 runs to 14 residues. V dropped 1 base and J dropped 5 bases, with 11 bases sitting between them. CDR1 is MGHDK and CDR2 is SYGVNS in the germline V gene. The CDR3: CASSEFGGGETQYF. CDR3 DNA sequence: TGTGCCAGCAGTGAATTTGGTGGAGGGGAGACCCAGTACTTC. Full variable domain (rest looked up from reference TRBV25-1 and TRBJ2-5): EADIYQTPRYLVIGTGKKITLECSQTMGHDKMYWYQQDPGMELHLIHYSYGVNSTEKGDLSSESTVSRIRTEHFPLTLESARPSHTSQYLCASSEFGGGETQYFGPGTRLLVL.

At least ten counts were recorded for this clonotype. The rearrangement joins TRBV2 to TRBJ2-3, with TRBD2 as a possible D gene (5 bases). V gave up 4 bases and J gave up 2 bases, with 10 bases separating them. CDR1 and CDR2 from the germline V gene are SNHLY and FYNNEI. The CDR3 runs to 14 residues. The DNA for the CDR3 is TGTGCCAGCAGTGTTTCTCTAGCCACAGATACGCAGTATTTT. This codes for CASSVSLATDTQYF.

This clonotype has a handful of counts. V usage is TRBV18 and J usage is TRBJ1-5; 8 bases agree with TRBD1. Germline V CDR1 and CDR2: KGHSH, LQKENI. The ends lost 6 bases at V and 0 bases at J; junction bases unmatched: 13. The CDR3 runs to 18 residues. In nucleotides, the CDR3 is TGTGCCAGCTCCGAAGGGACAGGCTTTGCTGTTAGCAATCAGCCCCAGCATTTT. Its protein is CASSEGTGFAVSNQPQHF.

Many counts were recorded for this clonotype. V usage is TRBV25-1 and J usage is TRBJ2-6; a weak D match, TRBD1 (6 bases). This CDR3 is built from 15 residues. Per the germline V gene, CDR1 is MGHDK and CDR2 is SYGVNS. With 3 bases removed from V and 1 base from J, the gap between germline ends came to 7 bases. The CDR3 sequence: CASSDRGSGANVLTF. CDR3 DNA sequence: TGTGCCAGCAGTGACAGGGGATCTGGGGCCAACGTCCTGACTTTC. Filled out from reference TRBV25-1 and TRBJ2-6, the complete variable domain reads EADIYQTPRYLVIGTGKKITLECSQTMGHDKMYWYQQDPGMELHLIHYSYGVNSTEKGDLSSESTVSRIRTEHFPLTLESARPSHTSQYLCASSDRGSGANVLTFGAGSRLTVL.

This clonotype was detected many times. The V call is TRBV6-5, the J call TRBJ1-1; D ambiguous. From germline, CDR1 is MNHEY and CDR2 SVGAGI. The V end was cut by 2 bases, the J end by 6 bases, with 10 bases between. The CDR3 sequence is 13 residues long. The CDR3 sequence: CASSYVGGAEAFF. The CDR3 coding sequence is TGTGCCAGCAGTTACGTGGGAGGCGCTGAAGCTTTCTTT.

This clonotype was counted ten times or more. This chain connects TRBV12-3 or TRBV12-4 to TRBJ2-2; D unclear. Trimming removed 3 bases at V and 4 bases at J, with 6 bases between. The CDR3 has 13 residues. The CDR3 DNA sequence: TGTGCCAGCAGTTTCGCTGGCACCGGGGAGCTGTTTTTT. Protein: CASSFAGTGELFF.

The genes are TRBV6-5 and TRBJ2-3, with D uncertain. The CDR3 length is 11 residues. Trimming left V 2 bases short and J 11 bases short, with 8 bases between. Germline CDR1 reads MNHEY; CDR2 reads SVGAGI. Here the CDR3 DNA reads TGTGCCAGCAGTTACGGGCTCATGCAGTATTTT. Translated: CASSYGLMQYF.

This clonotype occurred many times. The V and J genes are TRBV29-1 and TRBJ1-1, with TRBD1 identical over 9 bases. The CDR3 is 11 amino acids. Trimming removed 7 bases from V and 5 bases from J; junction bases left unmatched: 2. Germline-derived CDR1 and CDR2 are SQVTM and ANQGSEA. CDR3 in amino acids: CSAGQGTEAFF. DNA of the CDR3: TGCAGCGCCGGACAGGGGACTGAAGCTTTCTTT.

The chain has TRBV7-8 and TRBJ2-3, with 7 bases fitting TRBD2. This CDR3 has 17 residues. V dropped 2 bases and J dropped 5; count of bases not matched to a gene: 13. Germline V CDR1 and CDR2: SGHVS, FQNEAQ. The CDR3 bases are TGTGCCAGCAGCTTACTTCTTGAGGGAGGGCCATTAGATACGCAGTATTTT. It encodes CASSLLLEGGPLDTQYF.

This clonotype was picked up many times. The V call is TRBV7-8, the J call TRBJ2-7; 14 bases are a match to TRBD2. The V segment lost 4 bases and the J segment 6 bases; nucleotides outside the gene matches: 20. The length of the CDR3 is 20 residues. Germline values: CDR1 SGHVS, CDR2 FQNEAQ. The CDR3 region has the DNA TGTGCCAGCAGCTCGCCTAAGGTTGGGACTAGCGGGAGTTGGGGTGGCGAGCAGTACTTC. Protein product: CASSSPKVGTSGSWGGEQYF.

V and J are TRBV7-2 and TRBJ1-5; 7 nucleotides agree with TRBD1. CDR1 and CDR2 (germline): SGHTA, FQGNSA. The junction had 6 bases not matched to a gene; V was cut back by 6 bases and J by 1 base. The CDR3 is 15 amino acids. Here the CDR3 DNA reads TGTGCCAGCAGGTTACAGGGGCCAAGCAATCAGCCCCAGCATTTT. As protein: CASRLQGPSNQPQHF. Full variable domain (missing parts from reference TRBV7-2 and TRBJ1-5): GAGVSQSPSNKVTEKGKDVELRCDPISGHTALYWYRQSLGQGLEFLIYFQGNSAPDKSGLPSDRFSAERTGGSVSTLTIQRTQQEDSAVYLCASRLQGPSNQPQHFGDGTRLSIL.

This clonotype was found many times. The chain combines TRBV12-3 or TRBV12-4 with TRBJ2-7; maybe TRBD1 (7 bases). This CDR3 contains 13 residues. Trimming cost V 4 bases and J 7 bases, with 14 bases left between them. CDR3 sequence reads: CASSSLQGREQYF. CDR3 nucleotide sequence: TGTGCCAGCAGTTCCCTACAGGGGAGGGAGCAGTACTTC.

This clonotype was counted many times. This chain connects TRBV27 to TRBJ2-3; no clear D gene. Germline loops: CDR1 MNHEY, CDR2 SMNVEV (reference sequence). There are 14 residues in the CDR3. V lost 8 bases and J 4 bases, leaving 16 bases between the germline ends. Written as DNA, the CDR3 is TGTGCCAGCCGCCTCTGGAGTTCCGCAGATACGCAGTATTTT. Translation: CASRLWSSADTQYF.

The CDR3 loop is CAITPAGSGDYGYTF. The CDR3 nucleotides read TGTGCCATCACCCCCGCAGGGTCGGGGGACTATGGCTACACCTTC. The rearrangement joins TRBV10-3 to TRBJ1-2, with D possibly matching TRBD1 (5 bases). V shed 7 bases and J shed 3 bases, with 18 bases lying between them. CDR1 ENHRY and CDR2 SYGVKD come from the germline V gene. The CDR3 runs to 15 residues.

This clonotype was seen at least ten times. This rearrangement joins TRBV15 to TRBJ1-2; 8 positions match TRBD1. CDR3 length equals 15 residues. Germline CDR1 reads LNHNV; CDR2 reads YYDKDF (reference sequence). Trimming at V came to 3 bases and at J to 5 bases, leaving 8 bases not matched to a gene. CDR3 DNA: TGTGCCACCAGCAGGACGACAGGGGTCGGGTATGGCTACACCTTC. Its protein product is CATSRTTGVGYGYTF.

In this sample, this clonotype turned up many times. CDR3 residues: CASSMGPGDYTEAFF. CDR3 in DNA: TGTGCCAGCAGCATGGGCCCGGGGGACTACACTGAAGCTTTCTTT. The genes are TRBV6-2 or TRBV6-3 and TRBJ1-1, with a weak D call TRBD1 (5 bases). The CDR3 is 15 amino acids. The V and J ends lost 6 bases and 3 bases respectively, with 17 bases between them. Germline CDR1 reads MNHEY; CDR2 reads SVGEGT.

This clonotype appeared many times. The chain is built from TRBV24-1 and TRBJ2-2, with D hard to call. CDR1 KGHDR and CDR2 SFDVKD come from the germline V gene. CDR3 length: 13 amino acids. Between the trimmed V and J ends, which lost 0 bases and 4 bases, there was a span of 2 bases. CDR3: CATSDLSTGELFF. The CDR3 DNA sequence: TGTGCCACCAGTGATTTGAGCACCGGGGAGCTGTTTTTT.

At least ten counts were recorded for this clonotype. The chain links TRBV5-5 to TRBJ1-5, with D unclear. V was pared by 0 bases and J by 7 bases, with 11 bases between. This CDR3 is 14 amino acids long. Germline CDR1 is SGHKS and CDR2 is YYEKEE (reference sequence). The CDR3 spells CASSLGQTGQPQHF. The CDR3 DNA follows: TGTGCCAGCAGCTTGGGGCAGACCGGACAGCCCCAGCATTTT.

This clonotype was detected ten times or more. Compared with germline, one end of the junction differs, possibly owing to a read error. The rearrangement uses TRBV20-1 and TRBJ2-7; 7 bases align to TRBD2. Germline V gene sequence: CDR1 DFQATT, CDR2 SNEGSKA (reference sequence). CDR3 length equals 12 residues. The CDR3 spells CSAREGGDEQYF. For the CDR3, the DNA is TGCAGTGCGAGAGAGGGAGGGGACGAGCAGTACTTC.

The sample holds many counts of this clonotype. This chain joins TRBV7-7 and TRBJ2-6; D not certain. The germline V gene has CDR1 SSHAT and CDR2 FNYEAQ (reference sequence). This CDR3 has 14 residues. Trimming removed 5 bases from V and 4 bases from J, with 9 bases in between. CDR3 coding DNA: TGTGCCAGCAGCCGGACCGCCGGGGCCAACGTCCTGACTTTC. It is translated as CASSRTAGANVLTF.

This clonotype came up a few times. The CDR3 sequence is CSARKTSGGPYNEQFF. The CDR3, as DNA: TGCAGTGCTAGAAAAACTAGCGGGGGGCCTTACAATGAGCAGTTCTTC. The chain employs TRBV20-1 and TRBJ2-1, with 12 bases identical to TRBD2. The ends lost 2 bases at V and 4 bases at J; junction bases unmatched: 6. CDR1 is DFQATT and CDR2 is SNEGSKA in the germline V gene (reference sequence). The CDR3 spans 16 residues.

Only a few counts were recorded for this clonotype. CDR3 residues: CAGGTGNSPLHF. The CDR3 DNA reads as TGTGCCGGAGGGACGGGAAATTCACCCCTCCACTTT. The rearrangement links TRBV7-9 to TRBJ1-6; D is perhaps TRBD1 (5 bases). The germline V gene encodes CDR1 SEHNR and CDR2 FQNEAQ (reference sequence). V was pared by 11 bases and J by 7 bases, with 12 bases between. There are 12 residues in the CDR3.

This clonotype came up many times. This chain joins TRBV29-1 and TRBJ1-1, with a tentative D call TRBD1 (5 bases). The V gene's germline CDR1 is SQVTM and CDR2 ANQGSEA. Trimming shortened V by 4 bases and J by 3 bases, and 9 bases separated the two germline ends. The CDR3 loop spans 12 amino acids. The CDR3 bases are TGCAGCGTTGGTAGGGACGACACTGAAGCTTTCTTT. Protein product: CSVGRDDTEAFF. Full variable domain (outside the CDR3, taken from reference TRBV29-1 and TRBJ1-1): SAVISQKPSRDICQRGTSLTIQCQVDSQVTMMFWYRQQPGQSLTLIATANQGSEATYESGFVIDKFPISRPNLTFSTLTVSNMSPEDSSIYLCSVGRDDTEAFFGQGTRLTVV.

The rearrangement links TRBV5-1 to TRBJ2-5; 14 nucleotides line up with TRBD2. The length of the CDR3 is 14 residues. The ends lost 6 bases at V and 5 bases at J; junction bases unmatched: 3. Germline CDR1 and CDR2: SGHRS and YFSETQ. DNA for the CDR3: TGCGCCAGCACCGGGACTAGCGGGAGCGAGACCCAGTACTTC. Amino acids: CASTGTSGSETQYF.